This TCR beta chain was sequenced in a study of regulatory T cells in long-lasting Graves disease. Time point meaning: newly diagnosed GD, antithyroid drugs for less than 3 months. The TCR library was made from RNA that had been extracted from PBMCs in TRIzol. With iRepertoire HTBI primers and Arm-PCR of CDR3 regions, TCR beta libraries were built. Using its own MiXCR run on the multiplex PCR reads, TCRdb lists one record per CDR3 protein. This sample has roughly 510,000 distinct CDR3 sequences, with approximately 16% found just once. The sample holds many counts of this clonotype. Losses at the gene ends were 0 bases for V and 4 bases for J; bases not matched to a gene: 11. In germline, CDR1 is DFQATT, CDR2 SNEGSKA (reference sequence). The CDR3 has 17 amino acids. These records were also assigned to another study, of T cells in Graves' hyperthyroidism and ophthalmopathy. As reported in that work: Ophthalmopathy onset followed model prediction by a median about 6.5 months.

The V gene is TRBV20-1, the J gene TRBJ1-1; TRBD1 matches 10 bases. The sequence derives from a man between 18 and 35 years old with Graves disease. Sequencing used peripheral blood mononuclear cells (PBMCs), obtained at new diagnosis, from a patient treated with antithyroid drugs. The CDR3 reads CSAREGVWDRGFTEAFF. The CDR3 region has the DNA TGCAGTGCTAGAGAGGGGGTCTGGGACAGGGGATTCACTGAAGCTTTCTTT.